This T cell receptor (beta chain) originates from a study of blood T cell repertoires in COVID-19. Study summary: COVID-19 samples collected from the United States, Italy and Spain covered acute and convalescent phases.

Profiled with immunoSEQ multiplex PCR; TCRdb holds only in-frame clones, not every one. This sample carries hundreds of thousands of clones, about 90% of them seen once, and the ten largest clones take 0.65% to 0.85%. The CDR3 sequence is 14 residues long. Germline-derived CDR1 and CDR2 are SNHLY and FYNNEI. The ends were cut back, 5 bases at V and 6 bases at J, with 13 bases in the middle. In Seattle, patients joined the study during active infection and were tracked longitudinally. The sequence came from a man in his 60s with COVID-19, enrolled during active disease. This rearrangement joins TRBV2 to TRBJ2-2; D gene ambiguous. The sequenced sample consisted of peripheral blood. The CDR3 DNA follows: TGTGCCAGCAGTCCACGACAAGGTCCCGGGGAGCTGTTTTTT. Translation gives CASSPRQGPGELFF.